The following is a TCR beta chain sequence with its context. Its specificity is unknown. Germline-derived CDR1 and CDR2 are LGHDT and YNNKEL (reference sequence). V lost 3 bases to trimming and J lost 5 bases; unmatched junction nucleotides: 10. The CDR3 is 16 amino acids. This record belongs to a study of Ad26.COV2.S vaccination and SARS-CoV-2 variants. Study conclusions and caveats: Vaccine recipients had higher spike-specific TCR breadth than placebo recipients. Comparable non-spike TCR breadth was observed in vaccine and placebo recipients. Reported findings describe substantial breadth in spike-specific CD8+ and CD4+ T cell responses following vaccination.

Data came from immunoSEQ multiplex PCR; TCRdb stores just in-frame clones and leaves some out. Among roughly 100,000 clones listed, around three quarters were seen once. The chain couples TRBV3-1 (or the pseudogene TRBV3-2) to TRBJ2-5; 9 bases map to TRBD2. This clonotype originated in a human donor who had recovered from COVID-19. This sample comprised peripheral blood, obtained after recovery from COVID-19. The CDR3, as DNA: TGTGCCAGCAGCCAGAGCTTTAGCGGGGGAGGGGAGACCCAGTACTTC. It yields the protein CASSQSFSGGGETQYF.